This record concerns one TCR beta chain sequence. The sample holds one count of this clone. Its antigen target is currently unknown. Base qualities were left out, and no much larger clone turns up one base away. The data stem from a study of cytomegalovirus exposure and HLA in healthy donors (TCRdb year 2017). With respect to the entire study: According to a later analysis, the approximately 120 validation repertoires were produced on the same platform as the approximately 600 repertoires of the first cohort. The study aimed to test whether cataloging public T cell receptors could reveal signatures of past pathogen exposure. Along with the roughly 610-subject first cohort, a separate validation cohort of over a hundred different subjects was used. To predict cytomegalovirus infection status, the study combined high-throughput TCR immunosequencing, statistical association of individual TCRs with disease status, and machine learning.

Including cysteine and phenylalanine, the CDR3 has 16 amino acids. Left in the record is the CDR3 DNA by itself, 48 bases read in frame from the first base. The junction shows trimming of 4 bases on V and 5 bases on J, and the gene matches do not reach 10 bases of it. Reading the germline V gene gives CDR1 SGHRS and CDR2 YFSETQ. The donors were included in the validation cohort of some 110 subjects, a group kept apart from the roughly 700-subject first cohort. Paper-wide results and their limitations: The study gave a list of 150 to 200 TCR beta chains associated with cytomegalovirus. The authors suggested that the approach could potentially be extended to other disease states and immunological phenotypes. Subsequent analysis determined that TCRs grouped into clusters in the first cohort also showed a tendency toward co-occurrence across the roughly 110 validation repertoires, and about 94% of cluster scores exceeded 0. Cytomegalovirus status was reported to be diagnosed by the classifier with high specificity and sensitivity in both the original and validation cohorts. Across donors, most TCR sequences were observed very rarely, whereas some public TCRs were present in many individuals. In vitro tests confirmed that a few of the cytomegalovirus-associated TCR beta chains recognize cytomegalovirus antigens. A later analysis lacked HLA typing for the validation cohort, so it scored co-occurrence in that cohort across all 130 or so repertoires.

The library was prepared using the immunoSEQ multiplex PCR assay. As for how the authors treated the data: A statistical classification framework was built for diagnosing cytomegalovirus status from the catalog of TCR beta chain sequences. TCRdb holds this immuneACCESS table with in-frame rearrangements only. Some clones are missing; in checked studies, unresolved V genes explain under half, and the rest has no known cause. The V and J calls and clone size come from that table; D and trimming were worked out from the DNA. This sample gives approximately 200,000 clones in total; around 83% of them show up just once. In total, the top ten clones hold around an eighth of the sample.

This TCR was recovered from a woman between 25 and 40 years old in good health and CMV-seropositive. This receptor chain uses TRBV5-1 and TRBJ1-2; 11 nucleotides in the junction match TRBD1. Sequencing used PBMCs. The nucleotide sequence is TGCGCCAGCAGCATAGGACAGGGGGCTATAGGGTATGGCTACACCTTC. This gives the protein CASSIGQGAIGYGYTF.